Below, 11 T cell receptor beta chains from the same sample are listed, as sequenced in a study of blood T cell repertoires in COVID-19. The assay was immunoSEQ multiplex PCR, and TCRdb's table has in-frame clones only and misses some. The profile shows around 60,000 clones, over 60% of them singletons. The sample consisted of peripheral blood. The source of these receptors is a man aged 30 to 39 with COVID-19, enrolled during active disease.

The chain is built from TRBV2 and TRBJ2-7; 10 bases align to TRBD1. The CDR3 contains 12 residues. In germline, CDR1 is SNHLY, CDR2 FYNNEI. The ends lost 7 bases at V and 5 bases at J; junction bases unmatched: 2. The CDR3 coding sequence is TGTGCCAGCAAGGGACAGGGGAACGAGCAGTACTTC. Translation: CASKGQGNEQYF.

The rearrangement uses TRBV14 and TRBJ2-5; D is ambiguous. Germline CDR1 and CDR2: SGHDN and FVKESK. The ends were cut back, 0 bases at V and 1 base at J, with 18 bases in the middle. This CDR3 comprises 18 residues. The CDR3 region is CASSQDAGGARRQETQYF. The CDR3 DNA is TGTGCCAGCAGCCAAGATGCTGGCGGAGCAAGACGCCAAGAGACCCAGTACTTC.

The chain links TRBV29-1 to TRBJ1-6; D gene ambiguous. Trimming removed 0 bases at V and 7 bases at J, with 13 bases between. The germline CDR1 and CDR2 sequences are SQVTM and ANQGSEA. This CDR3 comprises 15 residues. CDR3 sequence reads: CSVEDRAGGNSPLHF. In DNA, the CDR3 is TGCAGCGTTGAAGATCGGGCAGGAGGCAATTCACCCCTCCACTTT.

As regards this clone: Germline is not matched at one junction end, which may reflect a read error. This chain uses TRBV6-1 with TRBJ2-1, with 10 nucleotides matching TRBD2. The CDR3 totals 16 residues. Looked up from germline, CDR1 is MNHNS and CDR2 is SASEGT. CDR3 amino acids: CAGSEELAGYYNEQFF. The CDR3 DNA follows: TGTGCCGGCAGTGAAGAACTAGCGGGATACTACAATGAGCAGTTCTTC.

This clone has a single count. The chain links TRBV3-1 (or the pseudogene TRBV3-2) to TRBJ1-2, with 8 bases that match TRBD1. With V trimmed by 4 bases and J by 8 bases, 9 bases remained unmatched. The CDR3 has 14 residues. The germline V gene encodes CDR1 LGHDT and CDR2 YNNKEL (reference sequence). The CDR3 DNA is TGTGCCAGCAGCCGCCCCCAGGGGGCTGGAGGCTACACCTTC. Residues: CASSRPQGAGGYTF.

The J gene is TRBJ1-1, the V gene TRBV28; D is unresolved. V shed 3 bases and J shed 1 base, with 21 bases lying between them. The CDR3 is 18 residues long. Germline CDR1 is MDHEN and CDR2 is SYDVKM. DNA of the CDR3: TGTGCCAGCAGTTTTCGGGGATATGGGCAGAAAAGGAACACTGAAGCTTTCTTT. Translating gives CASSFRGYGQKRNTEAFF.

This sequence joins TRBV27 and TRBJ1-2; 8 bases map to TRBD1. CDR1 and CDR2 (germline): MNHEY, SMNVEV (reference sequence). The CDR3 contains 14 residues. V was clipped by 5 bases and J by 6 bases; unmatched bases: 8. As DNA, the CDR3 is TGTGCCAGCAGTGCGAGGACAGGGAGAGATGGCTACACCTTC. Protein: CASSARTGRDGYTF.

This chain joins TRBV30 and TRBJ1-1; D is undetermined. V lost 5 bases and J 4 bases, leaving 14 bases between the germline ends. The CDR3 sequence is 13 residues long. Per germline, CDR1 GTSNPN and CDR2 SVGIG (reference sequence). The CDR3 DNA follows: TGTGCCTGGGGCCTCGAGGGATCCACTGAAGCTTTCTTT. Protein sequence: CAWGLEGSTEAFF.

This rearrangement joins TRBV7-2 to TRBJ2-3, with TRBD2 matching 14 bases. CDR1 and CDR2 (germline): SGHTA, FQGNSA. V shed 5 bases, J shed 2 bases, and the junction held 3 bases outside the gene matches. This CDR3 has 16 residues. In nucleotides, the CDR3 is TGTGCCAGCAGCAGACTAGCGGGGGGGCCCACAGATACGCAGTATTTT. This translates into CASSRLAGGPTDTQYF.

The chain is built from TRBV25-1 and TRBJ2-3; 7 nucleotides align to TRBD1. Germline V gene sequence: CDR1 MGHDK, CDR2 SYGVNS. J gave up 4 bases and V 3 bases, and 10 bases lay outside the gene matches. CDR3 size: 16 residues. The CDR3 sequence is CASSDRTGAISDTQYF. The CDR3 DNA reads as TGTGCCAGCAGTGACCGGACAGGAGCGATTTCAGATACGCAGTATTTT. Full variable domain (remainder filled in from reference TRBV25-1 and TRBJ2-3): EADIYQTPRYLVIGTGKKITLECSQTMGHDKMYWYQQDPGMELHLIHYSYGVNSTEKGDLSSESTVSRIRTEHFPLTLESARPSHTSQYLCASSDRTGAISDTQYFGPGTRLTVL.

The rearrangement links TRBV11-2 to TRBJ2-5; 8 bases line up with TRBD2. This CDR3 spans 16 amino acids. The V segment lost 0 bases and the J segment 3 bases; nucleotides outside the gene matches: 6. Germline lookup yields CDR1 SGHAT and CDR2 FQNNGV. The CDR3 loop is CASSLEGSGTEETQYF. For the CDR3, the DNA is TGTGCCAGCAGCTTAGAGGGTAGCGGGACCGAAGAGACCCAGTACTTC.